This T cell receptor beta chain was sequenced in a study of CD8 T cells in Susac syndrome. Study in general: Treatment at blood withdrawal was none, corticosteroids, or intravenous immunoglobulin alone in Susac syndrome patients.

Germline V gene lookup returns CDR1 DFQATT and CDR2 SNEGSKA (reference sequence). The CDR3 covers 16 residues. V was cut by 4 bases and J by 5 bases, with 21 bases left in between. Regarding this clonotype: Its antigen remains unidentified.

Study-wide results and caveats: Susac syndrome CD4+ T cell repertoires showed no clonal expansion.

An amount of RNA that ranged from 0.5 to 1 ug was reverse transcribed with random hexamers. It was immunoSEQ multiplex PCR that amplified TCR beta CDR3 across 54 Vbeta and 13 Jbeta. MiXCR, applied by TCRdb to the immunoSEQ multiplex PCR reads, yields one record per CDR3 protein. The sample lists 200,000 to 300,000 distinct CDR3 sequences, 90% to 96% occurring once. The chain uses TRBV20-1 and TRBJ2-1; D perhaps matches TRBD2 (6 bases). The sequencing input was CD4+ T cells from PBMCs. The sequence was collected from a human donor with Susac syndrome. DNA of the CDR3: TGCAGTGCTACGGGGATGGGACTGGAGCGGAACAATGAGCAGTTCTTC. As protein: CSATGMGLERNNEQFF.